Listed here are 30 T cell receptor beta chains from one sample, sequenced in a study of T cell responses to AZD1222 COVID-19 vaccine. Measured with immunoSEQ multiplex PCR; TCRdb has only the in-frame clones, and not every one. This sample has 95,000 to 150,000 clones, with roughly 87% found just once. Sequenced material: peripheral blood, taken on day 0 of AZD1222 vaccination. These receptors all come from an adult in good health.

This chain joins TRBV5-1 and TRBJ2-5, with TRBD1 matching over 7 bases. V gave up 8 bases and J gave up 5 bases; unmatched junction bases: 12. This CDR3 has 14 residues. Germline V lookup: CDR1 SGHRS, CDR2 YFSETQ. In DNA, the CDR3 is TGCGCCAGTACACTCGATACAGGGGAGGAGACCCAGTACTTC. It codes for CASTLDTGEETQYF. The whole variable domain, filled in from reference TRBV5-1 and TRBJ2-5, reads KAGVTQTPRYLIKTRGQQVTLSCSPISGHRSVSWYQQTPGQGLQFLFEYFSETQRNKGNFPGRFSGRQFSNSRSEMNVSTLELGDSALYLCASTLDTGEETQYFGPGTRLLVL.

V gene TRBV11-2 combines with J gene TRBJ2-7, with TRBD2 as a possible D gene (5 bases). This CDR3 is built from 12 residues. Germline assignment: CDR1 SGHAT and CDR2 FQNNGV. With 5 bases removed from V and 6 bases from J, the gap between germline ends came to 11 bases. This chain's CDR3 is CASSPSSFEQYF. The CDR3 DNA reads TGTGCCAGCAGCCCCTCTAGCTTCGAGCAGTACTTC.

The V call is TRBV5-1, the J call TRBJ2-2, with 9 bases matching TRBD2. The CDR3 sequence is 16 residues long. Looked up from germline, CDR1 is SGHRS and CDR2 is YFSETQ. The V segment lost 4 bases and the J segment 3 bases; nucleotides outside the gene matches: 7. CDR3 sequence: CASSPRPSGDTGELFF. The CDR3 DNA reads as TGCGCCAGCAGCCCCCGACCTAGCGGGGACACCGGGGAGCTGTTTTTT.

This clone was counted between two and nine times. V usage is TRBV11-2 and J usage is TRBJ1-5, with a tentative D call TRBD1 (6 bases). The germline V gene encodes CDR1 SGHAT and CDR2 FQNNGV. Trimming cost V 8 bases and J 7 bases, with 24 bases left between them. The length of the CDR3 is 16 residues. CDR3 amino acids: CASSDRQEGRGQPQHF. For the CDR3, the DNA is TGTGCCAGCTCAGACCGACAGGAGGGTCGGGGCCAGCCCCAGCATTTT. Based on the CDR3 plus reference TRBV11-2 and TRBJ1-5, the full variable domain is EAGVAQSPRYKIIEKRQSVAFWCNPISGHATLYWYQQILGQGPKLLIQFQNNGVVDDSQLPKDRFSAERLKGVDSTLKIQPAKLEDSAVYLCASSDRQEGRGQPQHFGDGTRLSIL.

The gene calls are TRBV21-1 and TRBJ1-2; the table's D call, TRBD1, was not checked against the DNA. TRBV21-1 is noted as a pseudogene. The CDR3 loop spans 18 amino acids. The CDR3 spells CASSKEKSVGQGHSGYTF. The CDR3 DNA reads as TGTGCCAGCAGCAAAGAGAAATCGGTCGGACAGGGTCATAGCGGCTACACCTTC.

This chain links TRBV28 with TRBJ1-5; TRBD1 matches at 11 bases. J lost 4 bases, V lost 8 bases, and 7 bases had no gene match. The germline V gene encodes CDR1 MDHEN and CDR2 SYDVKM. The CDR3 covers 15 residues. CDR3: CASGRTGGWNQPQHF. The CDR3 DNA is TGTGCCAGCGGGAGGACAGGGGGCTGGAATCAGCCCCAGCATTTT.

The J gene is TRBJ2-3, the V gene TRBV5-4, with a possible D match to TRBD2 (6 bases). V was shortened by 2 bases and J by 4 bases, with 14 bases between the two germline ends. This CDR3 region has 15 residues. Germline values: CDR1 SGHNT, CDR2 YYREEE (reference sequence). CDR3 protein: CASSFGGRAADTQYF. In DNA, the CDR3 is TGTGCCAGCAGCTTTGGAGGGCGCGCGGCAGATACGCAGTATTTT.

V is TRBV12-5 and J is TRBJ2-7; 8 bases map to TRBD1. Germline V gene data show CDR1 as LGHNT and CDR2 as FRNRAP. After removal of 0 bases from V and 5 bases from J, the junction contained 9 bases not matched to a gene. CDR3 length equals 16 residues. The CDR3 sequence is CASGLVLARGRHEQYF. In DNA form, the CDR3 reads TGTGCTAGTGGTTTGGTACTAGCCAGGGGGCGACACGAGCAGTACTTC.

CDR3 region: CATSDFRSTDTQYF. The CDR3 coding sequence is TGTGCCACCAGTGACTTTAGGAGCACAGATACGCAGTATTTT. This chain links TRBV24-1 with TRBJ2-3; D is undetermined. The CDR3 sequence is 14 residues long. V was clipped by 4 bases and J by 0 bases, with 7 bases between them. In germline, CDR1 is KGHDR, CDR2 SFDVKD.

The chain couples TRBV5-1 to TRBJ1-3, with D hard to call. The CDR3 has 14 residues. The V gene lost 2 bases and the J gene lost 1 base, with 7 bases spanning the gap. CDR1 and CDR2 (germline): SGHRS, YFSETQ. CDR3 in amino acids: CASSFPGSGNTIYF. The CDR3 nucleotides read TGCGCCAGCAGCTTCCCCGGATCTGGAAACACCATATATTTT.

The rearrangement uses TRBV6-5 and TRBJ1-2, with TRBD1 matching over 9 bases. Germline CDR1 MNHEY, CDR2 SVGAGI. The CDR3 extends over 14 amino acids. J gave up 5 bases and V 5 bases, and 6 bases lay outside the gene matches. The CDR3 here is CASSKPGQGYGYTF. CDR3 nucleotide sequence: TGTGCCAGCAGTAAGCCGGGACAGGGTTATGGCTACACCTTC.

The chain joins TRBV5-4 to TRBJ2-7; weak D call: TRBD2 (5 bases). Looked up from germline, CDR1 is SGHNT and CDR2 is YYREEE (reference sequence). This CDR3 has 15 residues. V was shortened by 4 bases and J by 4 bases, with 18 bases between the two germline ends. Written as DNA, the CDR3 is TGTGCCAGCAGCATTGGTAGTAGCGAGATTTACGAGCAGTACTTC. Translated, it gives CASSIGSSEIYEQYF.

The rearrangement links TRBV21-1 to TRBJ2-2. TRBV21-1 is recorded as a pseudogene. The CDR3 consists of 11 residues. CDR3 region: CASSKVKELFF. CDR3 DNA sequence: TGTGCCAGCAGCAAAGTGAAAGAGCTGTTTTTT.

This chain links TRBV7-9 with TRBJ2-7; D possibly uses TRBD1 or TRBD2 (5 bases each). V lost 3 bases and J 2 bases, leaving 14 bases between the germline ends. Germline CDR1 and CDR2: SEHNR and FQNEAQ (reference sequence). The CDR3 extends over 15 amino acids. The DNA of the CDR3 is TGTGCCAGCAGCTTTGAGGGGCCTATTACCTACGAGCAGTACTTC. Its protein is CASSFEGPITYEQYF. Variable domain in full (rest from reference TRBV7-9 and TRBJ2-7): DTGVSQNPRHKITKRGQNVTFRCDPISEHNRLYWYRQTLGQGPEFLTYFQNEAQLEKSRLLSDRFSAERPKGSFSTLEIQRTEQGDSAMYLCASSFEGPITYEQYFGPGTRLTVT.

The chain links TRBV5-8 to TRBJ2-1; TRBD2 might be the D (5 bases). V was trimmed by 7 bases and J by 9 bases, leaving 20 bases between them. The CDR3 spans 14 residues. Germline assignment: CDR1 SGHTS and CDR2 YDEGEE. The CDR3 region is CASRTVKGRGEQFF. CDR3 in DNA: TGTGCCAGCCGAACGGTGAAGGGCCGGGGTGAGCAGTTCTTC.

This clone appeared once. The CDR3 spells CASSWTGQSYEQYF. CDR3 DNA: TGTGCCAGCAGCTGGACGGGACAGTCCTACGAGCAGTACTTC. V usage is TRBV7-8 and J usage is TRBJ2-7; 7 nucleotides agree with TRBD1. Per germline, CDR1 SGHVS and CDR2 FQNEAQ. The CDR3 runs to 14 residues. Trimming cost V 4 bases and J 1 base; bases outside gene matches: 4.

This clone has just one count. The CDR3, as DNA: TGCGCCAGCAGCTTGGTAACAGGGGCCCCCGCCACTGAAGCTTTCTTT. Its translation: CASSLVTGAPATEAFF. The chain joins TRBV5-1 to TRBJ1-1; 7 bases are a match to TRBD1. Germline CDR1 and CDR2: SGHRS and YFSETQ. V shed 0 bases and J 4 bases; nucleotides not matched to a gene: 9. The CDR3 contains 16 residues.

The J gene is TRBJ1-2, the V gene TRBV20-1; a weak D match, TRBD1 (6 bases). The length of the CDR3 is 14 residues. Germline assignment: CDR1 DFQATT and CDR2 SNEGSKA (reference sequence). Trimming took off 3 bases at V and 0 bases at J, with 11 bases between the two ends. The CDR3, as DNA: TGCAGTGCTAGTCCCAGGGGTACTAACTATGGCTACACCTTC. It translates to CSASPRGTNYGYTF.

The CDR3 bases are TGTGCCAGCAGGCACCTAGGCCGACTTAGGGAGACCCAGTACTTC. Protein sequence: CASRHLGRLRETQYF. The chain links TRBV11-2 to TRBJ2-5; D remains unclear. This CDR3 is built from 15 residues. The V gene lost 6 bases and the J gene lost 5 bases, with 19 bases spanning the gap. Germline loops: CDR1 SGHAT, CDR2 FQNNGV.

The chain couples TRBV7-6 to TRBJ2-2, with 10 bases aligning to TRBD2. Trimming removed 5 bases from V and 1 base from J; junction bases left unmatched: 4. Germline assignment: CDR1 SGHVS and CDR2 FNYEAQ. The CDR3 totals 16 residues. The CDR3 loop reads CASSPGLAVNTGELFF. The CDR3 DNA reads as TGTGCCAGCAGCCCAGGACTAGCGGTGAACACCGGGGAGCTGTTTTTT.

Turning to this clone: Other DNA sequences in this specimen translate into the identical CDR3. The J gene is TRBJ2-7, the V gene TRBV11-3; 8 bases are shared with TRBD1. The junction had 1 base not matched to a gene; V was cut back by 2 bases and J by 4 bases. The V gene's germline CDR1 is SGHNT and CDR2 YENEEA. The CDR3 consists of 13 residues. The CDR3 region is CASSLQGAYEQYF. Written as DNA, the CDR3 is TGTGCCAGCAGCTTACAGGGGGCTTACGAGCAGTACTTC.

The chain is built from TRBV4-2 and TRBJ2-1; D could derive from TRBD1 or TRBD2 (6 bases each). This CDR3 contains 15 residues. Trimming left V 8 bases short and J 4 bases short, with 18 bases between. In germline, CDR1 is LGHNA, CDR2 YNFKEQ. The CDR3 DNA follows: TGTGCCAGCGAAGGAGGAGGGGGGTCTTACAATGAGCAGTTCTTC. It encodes CASEGGGGSYNEQFF.

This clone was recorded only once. As DNA, the CDR3 is TGTGCCAGCAGTCTCTCCAGGGGCTTCTCCGAGCAGTACTTC. This codes for CASSLSRGFSEQYF. The chain employs TRBV27 and TRBJ2-7; a possible D gene is TRBD1 (6 bases). CDR1 is MNHEY and CDR2 is SMNVEV in the germline V gene (reference sequence). V was cut by 5 bases and J by 6 bases, with 17 bases left in between. The CDR3 extends over 14 amino acids.

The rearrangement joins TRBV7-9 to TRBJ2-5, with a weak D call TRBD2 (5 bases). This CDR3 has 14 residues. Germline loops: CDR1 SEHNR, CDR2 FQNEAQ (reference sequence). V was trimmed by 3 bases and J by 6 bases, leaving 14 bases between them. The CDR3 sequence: CASSFPDYLQTQYF. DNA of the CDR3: TGTGCCAGCAGCTTCCCTGACTACCTTCAGACCCAGTACTTC.

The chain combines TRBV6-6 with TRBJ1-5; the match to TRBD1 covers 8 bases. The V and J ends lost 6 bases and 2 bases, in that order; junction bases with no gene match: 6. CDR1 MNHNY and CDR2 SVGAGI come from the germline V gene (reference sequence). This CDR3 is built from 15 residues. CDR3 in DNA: TGTGCCAGCAGCACGGACAGGGAGCGCAATCAGCCCCAGCATTTT. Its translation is CASSTDRERNQPQHF.

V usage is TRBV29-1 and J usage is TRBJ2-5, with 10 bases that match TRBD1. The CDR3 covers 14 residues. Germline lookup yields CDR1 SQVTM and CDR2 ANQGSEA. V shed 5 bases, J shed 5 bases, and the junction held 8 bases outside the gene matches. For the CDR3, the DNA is TGCAGCGTTAGGGACAGGGGTATCTGGGAGACCCAGTACTTC. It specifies CSVRDRGIWETQYF.

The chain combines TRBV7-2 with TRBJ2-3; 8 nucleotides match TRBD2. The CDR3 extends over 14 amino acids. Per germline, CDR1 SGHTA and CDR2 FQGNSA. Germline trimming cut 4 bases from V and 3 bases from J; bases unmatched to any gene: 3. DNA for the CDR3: TGTGCCAGCAGCTATTTAGCGGGGACAGATACGCAGTATTTT. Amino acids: CASSYLAGTDTQYF.

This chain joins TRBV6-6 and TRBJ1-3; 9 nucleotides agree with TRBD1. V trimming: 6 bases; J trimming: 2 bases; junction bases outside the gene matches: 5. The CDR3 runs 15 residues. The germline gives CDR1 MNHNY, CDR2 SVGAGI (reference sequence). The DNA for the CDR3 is TGTGCCAGCAGGCCCGGGACAGGGCCTGGAAACACCATATATTTT. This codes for CASRPGTGPGNTIYF.

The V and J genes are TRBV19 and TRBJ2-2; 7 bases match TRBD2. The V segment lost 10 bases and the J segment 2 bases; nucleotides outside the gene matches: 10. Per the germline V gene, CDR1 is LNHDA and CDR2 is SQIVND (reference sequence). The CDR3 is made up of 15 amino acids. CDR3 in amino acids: CATTVREGNTGELFF. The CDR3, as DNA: TGTGCCACCACAGTGAGGGAGGGTAACACCGGGGAGCTGTTTTTT.

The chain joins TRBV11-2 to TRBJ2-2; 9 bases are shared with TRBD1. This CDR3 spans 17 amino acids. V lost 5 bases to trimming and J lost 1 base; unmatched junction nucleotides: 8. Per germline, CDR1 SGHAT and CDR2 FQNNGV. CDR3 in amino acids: CASSVHRGRENTGELFF. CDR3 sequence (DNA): TGTGCCAGCAGCGTCCACAGGGGGCGGGAGAACACCGGGGAGCTGTTTTTT.